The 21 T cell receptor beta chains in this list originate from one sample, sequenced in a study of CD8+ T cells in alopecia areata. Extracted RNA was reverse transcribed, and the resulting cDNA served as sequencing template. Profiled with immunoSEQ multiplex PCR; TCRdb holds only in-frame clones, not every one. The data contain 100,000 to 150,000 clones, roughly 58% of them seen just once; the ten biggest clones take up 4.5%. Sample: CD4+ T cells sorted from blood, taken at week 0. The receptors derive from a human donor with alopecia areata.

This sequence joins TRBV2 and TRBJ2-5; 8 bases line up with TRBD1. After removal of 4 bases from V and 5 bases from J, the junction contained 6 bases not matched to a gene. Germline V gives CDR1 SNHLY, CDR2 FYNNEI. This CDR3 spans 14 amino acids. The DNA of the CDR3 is TGTGCCAGCAGTGTTCAGGGGGCAGGGGAGACCCAGTACTTC. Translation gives CASSVQGAGETQYF.

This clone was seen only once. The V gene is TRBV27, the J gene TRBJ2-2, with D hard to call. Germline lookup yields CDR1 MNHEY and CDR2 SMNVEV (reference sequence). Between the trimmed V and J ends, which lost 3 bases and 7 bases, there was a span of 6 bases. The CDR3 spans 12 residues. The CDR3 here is CASSFLDGELFF. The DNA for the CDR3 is TGTGCCAGCAGTTTCCTGGACGGGGAGCTGTTTTTT.

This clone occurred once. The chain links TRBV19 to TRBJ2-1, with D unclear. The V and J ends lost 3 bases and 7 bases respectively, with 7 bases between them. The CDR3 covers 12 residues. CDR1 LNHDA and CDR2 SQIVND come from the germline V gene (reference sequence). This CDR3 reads CASSMNRNEQFF. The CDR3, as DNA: TGTGCCAGTAGTATGAACCGGAATGAGCAGTTCTTC.

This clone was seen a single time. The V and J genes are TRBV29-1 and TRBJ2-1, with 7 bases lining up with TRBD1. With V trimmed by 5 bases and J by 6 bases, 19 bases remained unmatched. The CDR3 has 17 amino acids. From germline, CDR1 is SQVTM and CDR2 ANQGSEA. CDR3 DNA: TGCAGCGTTTTGGACAGGTCTCTAACCTCCCCTCTCAATGAGCAGTTCTTC. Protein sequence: CSVLDRSLTSPLNEQFF.

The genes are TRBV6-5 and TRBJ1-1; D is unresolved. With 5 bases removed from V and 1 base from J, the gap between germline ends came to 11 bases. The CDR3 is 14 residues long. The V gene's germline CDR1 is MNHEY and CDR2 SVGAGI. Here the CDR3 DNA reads TGTGCCAGCAGTCGAGGTACCGAGAACACTGAAGCTTTCTTT. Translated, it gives CASSRGTENTEAFF.

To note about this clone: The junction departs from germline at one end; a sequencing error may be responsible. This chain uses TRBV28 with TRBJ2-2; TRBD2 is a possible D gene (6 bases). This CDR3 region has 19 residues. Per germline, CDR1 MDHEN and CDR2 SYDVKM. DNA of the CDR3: TGTGCCAGCAGCTTATCCGGCGTGAGCGGAGGGGCTGGGACCGGGGAGCTGTTTTTT. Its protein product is CASSLSGVSGGAGTGELFF.

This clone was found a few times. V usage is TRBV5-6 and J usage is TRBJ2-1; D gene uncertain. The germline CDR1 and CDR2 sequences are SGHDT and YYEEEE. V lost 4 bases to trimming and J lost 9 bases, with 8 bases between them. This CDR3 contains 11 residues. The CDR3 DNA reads TGTGCCAGCAGCCGATTCGGTGAGCAGTTCTTC. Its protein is CASSRFGEQFF.

This CDR3 is CASRPDVANNEQFF. The CDR3 DNA reads as TGTGCCAGCAGACCGGACGTAGCAAACAATGAGCAGTTCTTC. The chain is built from TRBV5-4 and TRBJ2-1, with D hard to call. The V and J ends lost 5 bases and 5 bases respectively, with 14 bases between them. Germline CDR1 SGHNT, CDR2 YYREEE (reference sequence). The CDR3 is 14 residues long.

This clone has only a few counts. The CDR3 spells CASSLLGNEAFF. For the CDR3, the DNA is TGTGCCAGCAGCTTGCTGGGGAATGAAGCTTTCTTT. The chain links TRBV5-4 to TRBJ1-1; the D is unclear. The germline V and J ends were trimmed by 1 base and 7 bases, with 8 bases remaining between them. Germline-derived CDR1 and CDR2 are SGHNT and YYREEE (reference sequence). There are 12 residues in the CDR3.

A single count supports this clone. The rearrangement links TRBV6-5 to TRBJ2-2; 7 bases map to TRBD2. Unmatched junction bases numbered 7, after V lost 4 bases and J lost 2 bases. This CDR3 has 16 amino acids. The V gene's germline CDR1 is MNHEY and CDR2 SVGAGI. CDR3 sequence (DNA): TGTGCCAGCAGTTTTAAAGCGGGACTAAACACCGGGGAGCTGTTTTTT. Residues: CASSFKAGLNTGELFF.

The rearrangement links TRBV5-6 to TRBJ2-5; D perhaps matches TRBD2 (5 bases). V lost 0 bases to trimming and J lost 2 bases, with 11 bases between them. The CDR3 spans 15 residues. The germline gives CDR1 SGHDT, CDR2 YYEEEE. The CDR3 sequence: CASSLVSGAQETQYF. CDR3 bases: TGTGCCAGCAGCTTGGTGAGCGGAGCACAAGAGACCCAGTACTTC.

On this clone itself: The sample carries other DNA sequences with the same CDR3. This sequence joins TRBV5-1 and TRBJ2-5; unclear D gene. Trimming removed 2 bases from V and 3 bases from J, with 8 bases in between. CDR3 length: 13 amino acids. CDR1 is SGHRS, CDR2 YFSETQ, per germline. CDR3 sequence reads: CASSFTEKETQYF. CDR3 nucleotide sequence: TGCGCCAGCAGCTTCACAGAAAAAGAGACCCAGTACTTC.

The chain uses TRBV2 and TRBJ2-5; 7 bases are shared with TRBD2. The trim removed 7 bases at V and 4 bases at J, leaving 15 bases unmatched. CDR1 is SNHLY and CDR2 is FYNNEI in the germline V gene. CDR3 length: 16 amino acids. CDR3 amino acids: CASTTLGPSGTETQYF. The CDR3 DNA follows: TGTGCCAGCACCACCCTCGGGCCCAGCGGGACAGAGACCCAGTACTTC.

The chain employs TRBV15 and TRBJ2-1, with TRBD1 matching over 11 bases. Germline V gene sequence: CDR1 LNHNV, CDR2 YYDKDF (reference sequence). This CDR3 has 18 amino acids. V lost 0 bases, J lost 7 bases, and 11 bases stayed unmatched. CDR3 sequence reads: CATSREVQRDRGWNEQFF. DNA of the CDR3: TGTGCCACCAGCAGAGAAGTGCAACGGGACAGGGGGTGGAATGAGCAGTTCTTC.

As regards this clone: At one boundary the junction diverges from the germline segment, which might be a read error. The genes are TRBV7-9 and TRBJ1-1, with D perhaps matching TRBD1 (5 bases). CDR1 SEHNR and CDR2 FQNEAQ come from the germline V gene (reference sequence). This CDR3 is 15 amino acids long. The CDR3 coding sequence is TGCGCCAGCAGCCAAGGTGGGGGATCGAGAGCTGAAGCTTTCTTT. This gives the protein CASSQGGGSRAEAFF. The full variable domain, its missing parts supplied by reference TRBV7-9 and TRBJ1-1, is DTGVSQNPRHKITKRGQNVTFRCDPISEHNRLYWYRQTLGQGPEFLTYFQNEAQLEKSRLLSDRFSAERPKGSFSTLEIQRTEQGDSAMYLCASSQGGGSRAEAFFGQGTRLTVV.

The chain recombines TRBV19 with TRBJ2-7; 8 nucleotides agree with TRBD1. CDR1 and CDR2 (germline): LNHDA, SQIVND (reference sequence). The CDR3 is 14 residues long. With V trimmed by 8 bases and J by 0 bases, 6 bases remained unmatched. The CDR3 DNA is TGTGCCAGTGCGGACAGGGTGAGCTCCTACGAGCAGTACTTC. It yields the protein CASADRVSSYEQYF.

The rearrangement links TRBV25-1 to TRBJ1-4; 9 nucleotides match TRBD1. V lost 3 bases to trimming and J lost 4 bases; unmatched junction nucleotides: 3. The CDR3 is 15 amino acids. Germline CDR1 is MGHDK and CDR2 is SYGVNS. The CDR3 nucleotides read TGTGCCAGCAGTGACCGGGGACAGGGTAATGAAAAACTGTTTTTT. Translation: CASSDRGQGNEKLFF.

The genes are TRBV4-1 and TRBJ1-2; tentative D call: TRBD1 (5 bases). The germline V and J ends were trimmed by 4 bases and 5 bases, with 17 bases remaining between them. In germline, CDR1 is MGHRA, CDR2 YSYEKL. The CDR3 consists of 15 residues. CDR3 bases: TGCGCCAGCAGCCCCAGGGAGGGCAGGGAATATGGCTACACCTTC. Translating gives CASSPREGREYGYTF.

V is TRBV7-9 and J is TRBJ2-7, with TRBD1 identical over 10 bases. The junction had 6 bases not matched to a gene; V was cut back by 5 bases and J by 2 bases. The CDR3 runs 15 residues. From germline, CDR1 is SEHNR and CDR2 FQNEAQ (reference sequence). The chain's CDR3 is CASSRDRGNPYEQYF. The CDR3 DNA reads TGTGCCAGCAGCCGGGACAGGGGCAACCCCTACGAGCAGTACTTC. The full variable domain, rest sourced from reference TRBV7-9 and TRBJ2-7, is DTGVSQNPRHKITKRGQNVTFRCDPISEHNRLYWYRQTLGQGPEFLTYFQNEAQLEKSRLLSDRFSAERPKGSFSTLEIQRTEQGDSAMYLCASSRDRGNPYEQYFGPGTRLTVT.

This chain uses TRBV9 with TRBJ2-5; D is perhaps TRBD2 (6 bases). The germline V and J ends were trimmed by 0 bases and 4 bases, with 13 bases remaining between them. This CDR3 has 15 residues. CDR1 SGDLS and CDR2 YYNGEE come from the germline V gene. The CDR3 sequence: CASSVGPGEGETQYF. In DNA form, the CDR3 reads TGTGCCAGCAGCGTAGGGCCGGGAGAAGGAGAGACCCAGTACTTC.

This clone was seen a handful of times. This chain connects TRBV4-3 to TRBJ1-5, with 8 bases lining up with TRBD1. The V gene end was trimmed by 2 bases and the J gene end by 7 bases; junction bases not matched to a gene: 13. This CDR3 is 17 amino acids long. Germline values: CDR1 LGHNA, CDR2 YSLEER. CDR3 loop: CASSQKKIGTGGQPQHF. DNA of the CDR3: TGCGCCAGCAGCCAAAAGAAGATCGGGACAGGCGGGCAGCCCCAGCATTTT.